The 8 T cell receptor beta chains below come from one sample, sequenced in a study of blood T cell repertoires in COVID-19. Clones were sequenced by immunoSEQ multiplex PCR, and TCRdb holds only the in-frame ones, with some missing. Here the sample spans roughly 230,000 clones, 65% to 90% being singletons. The sample was peripheral blood. The receptors shown here come from a woman between 45 and 60 years old with acute or convalescent COVID-19.

The V call is TRBV24-1, the J call TRBJ1-2; 7 bases line up with TRBD1. V dropped 4 bases and J dropped 5; count of bases not matched to a gene: 12. Germline V gene sequence: CDR1 KGHDR, CDR2 SFDVKD. The CDR3 is 16 amino acids. The CDR3 region has the DNA TGTGCCACCAGTGACGCCCGACAGGGAAGATTGTATGGCTACACCTTC. Its protein product is CATSDARQGRLYGYTF.

V and J are TRBV5-1 and TRBJ1-5, with D perhaps matching TRBD1 (6 bases). The germline CDR1 and CDR2 sequences are SGHRS and YFSETQ. Trimming removed 0 bases at V and 7 bases at J, with 11 bases between. The CDR3 has 14 residues. The CDR3 bases are TGCGCCAGCAGCTTGGGGGGGCTGAGGCAGCCCCAGCATTTT. Encoded protein: CASSLGGLRQPQHF.

This clone was recorded once. The chain joins TRBV24-1 to TRBJ1-2; 7 bases map to TRBD1. The trim removed 4 bases at V and 4 bases at J, leaving 5 bases unmatched. Germline V lookup: CDR1 KGHDR, CDR2 SFDVKD. This CDR3 has 14 residues. The DNA for the CDR3 is TGTGCCACCAGTGACCGGGGACAGCCCTATGGCTACACCTTC. It codes for CATSDRGQPYGYTF.

The CDR3 loop is CASSQGFAGNTGELFF. The DNA for the CDR3 is TGTGCCAGCAGCCAAGGATTTGCAGGGAACACCGGGGAGCTGTTTTTT. The J gene is TRBJ2-2, the V gene TRBV3-1 (or the pseudogene TRBV3-2); D is ambiguous. The CDR3 contains 16 residues. Trimming pared 1 base from V and 1 base from J, leaving 10 bases between. Germline V gene sequence: CDR1 LGHDT, CDR2 YNNKEL (reference sequence).

The chain couples TRBV7-9 to TRBJ2-1; maybe TRBD2 (6 bases). Germline V lookup: CDR1 SEHNR, CDR2 FQNEAQ (reference sequence). Trimming took 5 bases from V and 11 from J, leaving 16 bases between them. The CDR3 totals 13 residues. CDR3 in DNA: TGTGCCAGCAGCCCATTGGGGGGTCCGCAGCAGTTCTTC. Protein product: CASSPLGGPQQFF.

V and J are TRBV30 and TRBJ1-1; no reliable D call. Germline assignment: CDR1 GTSNPN and CDR2 SVGIG (reference sequence). The CDR3 is 13 amino acids. V was pared by 1 base and J by 11 bases, with 17 bases between. The DNA for the CDR3 is TGTGCCTGGAGTGGACTGCTAGGAACTCACGCTTTCTTT. Translated: CAWSGLLGTHAFF.

Remarks on this clone: Other nucleotide sequences from this sample produce the same CDR3. This chain connects TRBV7-9 to TRBJ2-3, with a weak D call TRBD2 (5 bases). The CDR3 consists of 14 residues. Germline CDR1 and CDR2: SEHNR and FQNEAQ (reference sequence). V was clipped by 5 bases and J by 0 bases, with 9 bases between them. The DNA of the CDR3 is TGTGCCAGCAGCCTCGAGGGAAGCACAGATACGCAGTATTTT. Residues: CASSLEGSTDTQYF. The variable domain in full, completed from reference TRBV7-9 and TRBJ2-3, reads DTGVSQNPRHKITKRGQNVTFRCDPISEHNRLYWYRQTLGQGPEFLTYFQNEAQLEKSRLLSDRFSAERPKGSFSTLEIQRTEQGDSAMYLCASSLEGSTDTQYFGPGTRLTVL.

This clone was recorded a few times. This chain connects TRBV10-3 to TRBJ1-2; D gene ambiguous. Per the germline V gene, CDR1 is ENHRY and CDR2 is SYGVKD. This CDR3 contains 15 residues. The V end lost 1 base, the J end lost 7 bases, and 16 bases lay between the germline ends. CDR3 sequence reads: CAISEFHGLEGGYTF. The CDR3 nucleotides are TGTGCCATCAGTGAGTTCCACGGGTTAGAAGGTGGCTACACCTTC.